The 21 T cell receptor beta chains below come from one sample, sequenced in a study of CD8 T cells in Susac syndrome. After extraction with the RNeasy kit, roughly 0.45 to 1 ug of the RNA was reverse transcribed using random hexamers. Each CDR3 protein is one row after TCRdb ran MiXCR on the immunoSEQ multiplex PCR reads. The sample has roughly 200,000 distinct CDR3 sequences; about 94% are singletons. Input material: CD4+ T cells from PBMCs. The source is a human donor with Susac syndrome.

V usage is TRBV10-3 and J usage is TRBJ1-5; unclear D gene. CDR1 and CDR2 (germline): ENHRY, SYGVKD. Deletions cut 3 bases from V and 4 bases from J, with 7 bases between. The length of the CDR3 is 13 residues. The CDR3 loop reads CAISDRENQPQHF. The CDR3 DNA sequence: TGTGCCATCAGTGATAGGGAGAATCAGCCCCAGCATTTT.

V usage is TRBV6-1 and J usage is TRBJ2-4; tentatively, D is TRBD1 (6 bases). The ends were cut back, 1 base at V and 9 bases at J, with 7 bases in the middle. There are 12 residues in the CDR3. CDR1 is MNHNS and CDR2 is SASEGT in the germline V gene. This CDR3 reads CASSEGGGIQYF. CDR3 DNA: TGTGCCAGCAGTGAAGGAGGGGGCATTCAGTACTTC.

J is TRBJ2-2 and V is TRBV20-1; no clear D gene. This CDR3 is 12 amino acids long. Per the germline V gene, CDR1 is DFQATT and CDR2 is SNEGSKA (reference sequence). The ends were cut back, 4 bases at V and 6 bases at J, with 9 bases in the middle. This CDR3 reads CSAKQLSGELFF. The CDR3 DNA sequence: TGCAGTGCTAAACAACTTTCCGGGGAGCTGTTTTTT.

The chain couples TRBV11-3 to TRBJ2-3; D unresolved. This CDR3 is built from 14 residues. Germline loops: CDR1 SGHNT, CDR2 YENEEA. The germline V and J ends were trimmed by 0 bases and 3 bases, with 7 bases remaining between them. The CDR3 here is CASSLDGSTDTQYF. In nucleotides, the CDR3 is TGTGCCAGCAGCTTAGACGGTTCAACAGATACGCAGTATTTT.

As to this clonotype: One end of the junction is discordant with germline, which a read error may explain. The J gene is TRBJ2-2, the V gene TRBV20-1; 8 bases fit TRBD2. The germline V gene encodes CDR1 DFQATT and CDR2 SNEGSKA (reference sequence). This CDR3 has 15 amino acids. CDR3 sequence reads: CSARLYSGNPGELFF. The CDR3, as DNA: TGCAGTGCTAGACTCTATAGCGGGAACCCCGGGGAGCTGTTTTTT.

The chain carries TRBV30 and TRBJ2-7, with 7 bases identical to TRBD1. V lost 6 bases, J lost 4 bases, and 9 bases stayed unmatched. Germline assignment: CDR1 GTSNPN and CDR2 SVGIG (reference sequence). The CDR3 spans 13 residues. The CDR3 DNA reads TGTGCCTGCTACCCGGGACAGTCTTACGAGCAGTACTTC. It encodes CACYPGQSYEQYF. The full variable domain, in which reference TRBV30 and TRBJ2-7 provide the parts outside the CDR3, is SQTIHQWPATLVQPVGSPLSLECTVEGTSNPNLYWYRQAAGRGLQLLFYSVGIGQISSEVPQNLSASRPQDRQFILSSKKLLLSDSGFYLCACYPGQSYEQYFGPGTRLTVT.

The J gene is TRBJ2-5, the V gene TRBV18; D remains ambiguous. The CDR3 consists of 14 residues. The V and J ends lost 0 bases and 3 bases respectively, with 8 bases between them. Germline values: CDR1 KGHSH, CDR2 LQKENI. CDR3 in DNA: TGTGCCAGCTCACCACCGGATCAGGAAGAGACCCAGTACTTC. Residues: CASSPPDQEETQYF.

The CDR3 is CASSLTSSNQPQHF. The DNA for the CDR3 is TGTGCCAGCAGTTTAACCTCATCCAATCAGCCCCAGCATTTT. This sequence joins TRBV28 and TRBJ1-5; the D is unclear. CDR1 and CDR2 from the germline V gene are MDHEN and SYDVKM. The CDR3 sequence is 14 residues long. Trimming pared 2 bases from V and 3 bases from J, leaving 8 bases between.

This clonotype was found a few times. This sequence joins TRBV6-2 or TRBV6-3 and TRBJ1-1; possibly TRBD1 for D (6 bases). The V gene lost 2 bases and the J gene lost 4 bases, with 11 bases spanning the gap. Germline V gene data show CDR1 as MNHEY and CDR2 as SVGEGT. The CDR3 length is 14 residues. The CDR3 region has the DNA TGTGCCAGCAGTTACGGGGGCAGGGGCACTGAAGCTTTCTTT. It yields the protein CASSYGGRGTEAFF.

V is TRBV20-1 and J is TRBJ2-3; D might be TRBD1 or TRBD2, each matching 5 bases. Per germline, CDR1 DFQATT and CDR2 SNEGSKA (reference sequence). The CDR3 runs to 12 residues. With 8 bases removed from V and 2 bases from J, the gap between germline ends came to 11 bases. The CDR3 is CSSGDLTDTQYF. In DNA, the CDR3 is TGCAGTTCCGGGGACCTCACAGATACGCAGTATTTT.

The chain joins TRBV9 to TRBJ2-7, with TRBD2 as a possible D gene (6 bases). The CDR3 runs to 14 residues. V shed 3 bases and J shed 6 bases, with 16 bases lying between them. Per germline, CDR1 SGDLS and CDR2 YYNGEE. The DNA for the CDR3 is TGTGCCAGCAGCGCGACCGTTTTAGCGGCCGAGCAGTACTTC. Protein sequence: CASSATVLAAEQYF.

The V gene is TRBV6-6, the J gene TRBJ1-5; a weak D match, TRBD1 (6 bases). Trimming shortened V by 0 bases and J by 4 bases, and 13 bases separated the two germline ends. CDR1 MNHNY and CDR2 SVGAGI come from the germline V gene (reference sequence). The CDR3 sequence is 16 residues long. This CDR3 reads CASSYSDGRGNQPQHF. CDR3 bases: TGTGCCAGCAGTTACTCTGACGGGAGGGGGAATCAGCCCCAGCATTTT.

There are a few counts of this clonotype. V usage is TRBV29-1 and J usage is TRBJ1-1; possible D gene TRBD1, 5 bases. The CDR3 has 12 residues. Per germline, CDR1 SQVTM and CDR2 ANQGSEA. V lost 4 bases to trimming and J lost 1 base, with 7 bases between them. The DNA for the CDR3 is TGCAGCGTTGGTCAGGGGAACACTGAAGCTTTCTTT. As protein: CSVGQGNTEAFF.

This rearrangement joins TRBV28 to TRBJ1-1, with 7 bases lining up with TRBD1. V was clipped by 6 bases and J by 1 base; unmatched bases: 8. Germline V CDR1 and CDR2: MDHEN, SYDVKM. This CDR3 is 15 amino acids long. CDR3 sequence reads: CASRSHRGENTEAFF. CDR3 sequence (DNA): TGTGCCAGCAGGTCCCACAGGGGAGAGAACACTGAAGCTTTCTTT.

The V call is TRBV3-1, the J call TRBJ1-5; 9 positions match TRBD1. The V gene end was trimmed by 4 bases and the J gene end by 5 bases; junction bases not matched to a gene: 3. Per germline, CDR1 LGHDT and CDR2 YNNKEL (reference sequence). The CDR3 runs 14 residues. CDR3 DNA sequence: TGTGCCAGCAGCCTCGGGACAGGGCATCAGCCCCAGCATTTT. It specifies CASSLGTGHQPQHF.

This clonotype was seen once. CDR3 sequence reads: CAISAASGGSETQYF. The DNA for the CDR3 is TGTGCCATCAGCGCCGCCTCAGGGGGCAGCGAGACCCAGTACTTC. The chain employs TRBV10-3 and TRBJ2-5; 8 bases agree with TRBD1. Per the germline V gene, CDR1 is ENHRY and CDR2 is SYGVKD. This CDR3 region has 15 residues. After removal of 6 bases from V and 5 bases from J, the junction contained 11 bases not matched to a gene.

The chain couples TRBV29-1 to TRBJ1-1; D unclear. Trimming left V 4 bases short and J 7 bases short, with 10 bases between. CDR3 size: 11 residues. The germline gives CDR1 SQVTM, CDR2 ANQGSEA. The CDR3 nucleotides are TGCAGCGTTGGTAAGGTGGGTGAAGCTTTCTTT. Encoded protein: CSVGKVGEAFF.

The chain has TRBV30 and TRBJ2-3; D remains unclear. The CDR3 is made up of 8 amino acids. The V gene's germline CDR1 is GTSNPN and CDR2 SVGIG (reference sequence). CDR3 DNA sequence: TGTGCGTCAGATACGCAGTATTTT. Protein: CASDTQYF.

In DNA, the CDR3 is TGTGCCAGCAGCTCACAACCAGAGCGGGGGGGCGATACGCAGTATTTT. Translated, it gives CASSSQPERGGDTQYF. The V gene is TRBV7-9, the J gene TRBJ2-3, with 10 bases lining up with TRBD2. Looked up from germline, CDR1 is SEHNR and CDR2 is FQNEAQ (reference sequence). Unmatched junction bases numbered 10, after V lost 4 bases and J lost 6 bases. This CDR3 region has 16 residues.

The CDR3 DNA reads as TGCAGTGCCATCTCGGACGTGAACTATGGCTACACCTTC. Translation: CSAISDVNYGYTF. The chain combines TRBV20-1 with TRBJ1-2; D is uncertain. From germline, CDR1 is DFQATT and CDR2 SNEGSKA (reference sequence). The CDR3 runs to 13 residues. Trimming removed 6 bases at V and 2 bases at J, with 13 bases between.

V is TRBV10-2 and J is TRBJ2-1, with D perhaps TRBD2 (6 bases). The CDR3 loop spans 15 amino acids. Trimming stripped 9 bases from V and 9 bases from J, with 24 bases between. From germline, CDR1 is WSHSY and CDR2 SAAADI. CDR3 in DNA: TGCGCCAGTCTGGGGGGTGGGTATACAATCGGTGAGCAGTTCTTC. Translation gives CASLGGGYTIGEQFF.